This TCR beta chain emerged from a study of cytomegalovirus exposure and HLA in healthy donors. CDR3 length: 14 amino acids. The trim removed 2 bases at V and 10 bases at J, leaving 6 bases unmatched. Germline CDR1 is MNHNY and CDR2 is SVGAGI (reference sequence). Libraries were prepared by immunoSEQ multiplex PCR; TCRdb keeps only in-frame clonotypes and omits some of them. The sample records tens of thousands of clones, around 97% being singletons. The chain combines TRBV6-6 with TRBJ2-1; 9 bases agree with TRBD2. Sequences were obtained from PBMCs. This receptor was obtained from a man aged 18-30 years in good health and CMV-seronegative. CDR3 protein: CASSYRIAGDEQFF. The CDR3 DNA follows: TGTGCCAGCAGTTACCGGATAGCGGGAGACGAGCAGTTCTTC.